This T cell receptor beta chain comes out of a study of T cells after yellow fever vaccination. The CDR3 runs 22 residues. Germline CDR1 and CDR2: LGHNA and YNFKEQ. With V trimmed by 0 bases and J by 0 bases, 18 bases remained unmatched. In its sample, this clonotype was seen a few times. TCRdb passed the 5' RACE reads through MiXCR, listing each CDR3 protein once. The repertoire holds 230,000 or so distinct CDR3 sequences, more than 3.5% seen once, with around 19% in the top ten. The V and J genes are TRBV4-2 and TRBJ2-2, with TRBD1 identical over 8 bases. This sample comprised PBMCs, obtained 15 days after the yellow fever booster vaccination. This receptor was taken from a young man who received the YFV17D yellow fever vaccine. CDR3 sequence (DNA): TGTGCCAGCAGCCAAGATCGCACGGCCGGGACAGGCTTACCTGCGAACACCGGGGAGCTGTTTTTT. Amino acid sequence: CASSQDRTAGTGLPANTGELFF.